This entry describes one T cell receptor beta chain. Its antigen is still unknown. The data derive from a study of blood T cells in healthy people across ages. Findings of the study overall: Any conclusive comparison of naive versus antigen-experienced cells was prevented by using unsorted PBMCs. Considered underestimates were the diversity estimates obtained from one million T cells.

The J segment lost 4 bases and the V segment lost 4 bases, leaving 4 bases of the junction unmatched. The CDR3 contains 14 residues. The extraction recovered at least 6 micrograms of total RNA per sample. The authors ran a second PCR of about 6 to 12 cycles using a sample-barcoded 5' primer and a J-beta primer mix. Template switching added a 12-random-nucleotide identifier to every cDNA molecule. TCRdb redid the calling of the 5' RACE reads with MiXCR, one entry per CDR3 protein. The data hold about 1.5 million distinct CDR3 sequences, with around 39% observed a single time. The sample comprised blood. The chain carries TRBV12-3 or TRBV12-4 and TRBJ2-3, with 8 nucleotides matching TRBD1. This clonotype originated in a woman between 18 and 30 years old in good health. Here the CDR3 reads CASSSQQGADTQYF. CDR3 sequence (DNA): TGTGCCAGCAGTTCCCAACAGGGGGCAGATACGCAGTATTTT.